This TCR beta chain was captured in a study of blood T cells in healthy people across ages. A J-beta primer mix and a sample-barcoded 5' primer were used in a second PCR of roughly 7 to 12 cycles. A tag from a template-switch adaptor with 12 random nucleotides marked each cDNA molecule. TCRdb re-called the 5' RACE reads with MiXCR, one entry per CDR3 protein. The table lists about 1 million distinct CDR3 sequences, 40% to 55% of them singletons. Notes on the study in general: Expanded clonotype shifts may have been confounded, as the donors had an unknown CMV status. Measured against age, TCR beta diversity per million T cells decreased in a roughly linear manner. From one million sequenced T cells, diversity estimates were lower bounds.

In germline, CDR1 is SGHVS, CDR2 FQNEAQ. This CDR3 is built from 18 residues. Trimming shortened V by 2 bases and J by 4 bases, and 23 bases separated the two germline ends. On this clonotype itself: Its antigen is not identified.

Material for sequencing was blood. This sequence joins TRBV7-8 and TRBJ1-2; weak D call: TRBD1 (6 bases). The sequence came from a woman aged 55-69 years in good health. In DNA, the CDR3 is TGTGCCAGCAGCTTACGGGCGGGGCTGGGGGCGCGGAGCTATGGCTACACCTTC. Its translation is CASSLRAGLGARSYGYTF.